This T cell receptor (beta chain) emerged from a study of T cell responses to AZD1222 COVID-19 vaccine. Sequencing used immunoSEQ multiplex PCR; TCRdb keeps in-frame clones, though not all of them. The repertoire has some 190,000 clones, about 86% of them found once; the top ten carry 7.5% to 9.5%. The germline CDR1 and CDR2 sequences are LNHDA and SQIVND (reference sequence). V lost 7 bases and J lost 4, with 19 bases in between. The CDR3 sequence is 15 residues long. J is TRBJ1-2 and V is TRBV19, with a possible D match to TRBD1 (5 bases). This receptor was obtained from an adult in good health. The material was peripheral blood, obtained on day 0 of AZD1222 vaccination. CDR3 residues: CASIGRGTAVYGYTF. CDR3 DNA sequence: TGTGCCAGTATCGGTCGCGGGACGGCCGTCTATGGCTACACCTTC. The full variable domain, completed using reference TRBV19 and TRBJ1-2, is DGGITQSPKYLFRKEGQNVTLSCEQNLNHDAMYWYRQDPGQGLRLIYYSQIVNDFQKGDIAEGYSVSREKKESFPLTVTSAQKNPTAFYLCASIGRGTAVYGYTFGSGTRLTVV.